This T cell receptor beta chain was sequenced during a study of T cells in Graves' hyperthyroidism and ophthalmopathy. Across the whole study: At the time of initial diagnosis and before any treatment, peripheral blood was collected. General study results and limits: Ophthalmopathy could be told apart from stable hyperthyroidism with a 13 V-J model.

Among ophthalmopathy patients, the Clinical Activity Score reached at least 3, the NOSPECS grade reached at least 4, and duration remained under 3 months. Researchers amplified the TCR beta CDR3 regions from RNA transcripts. During a first-round RT-PCR of the TCR CDR3, the HTBI primer set was used. TCRdb recomputed calls from the multiplex PCR reads with MiXCR, one row per CDR3 protein. The data show 360,000 or so distinct CDR3 sequences, with around 18% seen just once and 15% held by the top ten. This clonotype was recorded many times. The target antigen is unknown. Input material: blood. This clonotype was sampled from a middle-aged woman with Graves' ophthalmopathy.

The CDR3: CASSPSRDSYGYTF. The CDR3 DNA reads TGTGCCAGCAGTCCGTCCCGGGACAGCTATGGCTACACCTTC. The V and J genes are TRBV2 and TRBJ1-2; 7 nucleotides align to TRBD1. The trim removed 5 bases at V and 4 bases at J, leaving 7 bases unmatched. Germline V gene data show CDR1 as SNHLY and CDR2 as FYNNEI. This CDR3 spans 14 amino acids. The full variable domain, rest sourced from reference TRBV2 and TRBJ1-2, is EPEVTQTPSHQVTQMGQEVILRCVPISNHLYFYWYRQILGQKVEFLVSFYNNEISEKSEIFDDQFSVERPDGSNFTLKIRSTKLEDSAMYFCASSPSRDSYGYTFGSGTRLTVV.